The entry below gives a single T cell receptor beta chain sequence along with its context. The data belong to a study of technical replicates of blood from a few donors. This CDR3 contains 15 residues. Germline V lookup: CDR1 LGHNT, CDR2 FRNRAP. V was pared by 1 base and J by 1 base, with 0 bases of the junction left unmatched. Sequenced by immunoSEQ multiplex PCR; TCRdb stores in-frame clones only, minus some. Found here are over 80,000 clones, roughly 96% of them singletons; the top ten hold more than 0.3%. The sample comprised T cells isolated from PBMCs. The receptor was isolated from a human donor in good health. V is TRBV12-5 and J is TRBJ2-3, with 9 nucleotides matching TRBD2. CDR3 DNA sequence: TGTGCTAGTGGTTTGGGGACTAGCGGCACAGATACGCAGTATTTT. Encoded protein: CASGLGTSGTDTQYF.